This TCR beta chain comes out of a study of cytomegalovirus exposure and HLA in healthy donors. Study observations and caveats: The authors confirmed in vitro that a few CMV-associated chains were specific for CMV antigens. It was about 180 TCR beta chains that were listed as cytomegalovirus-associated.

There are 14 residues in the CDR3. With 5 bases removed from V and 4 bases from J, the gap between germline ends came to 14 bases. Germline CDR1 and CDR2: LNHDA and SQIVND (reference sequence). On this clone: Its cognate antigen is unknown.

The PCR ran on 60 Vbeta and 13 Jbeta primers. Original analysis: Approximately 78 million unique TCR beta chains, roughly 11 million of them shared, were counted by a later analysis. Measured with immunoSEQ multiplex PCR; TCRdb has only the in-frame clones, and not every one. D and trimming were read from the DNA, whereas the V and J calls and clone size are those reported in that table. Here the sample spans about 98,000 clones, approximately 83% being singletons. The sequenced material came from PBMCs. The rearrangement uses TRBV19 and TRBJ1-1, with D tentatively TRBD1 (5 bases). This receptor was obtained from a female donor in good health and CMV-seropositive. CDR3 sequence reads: CASSLSREGTEAFF. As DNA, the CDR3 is TGTGCCAGTAGTCTCAGCAGGGAGGGCACTGAAGCTTTCTTT.